Following are 28 T cell receptor beta chains from one sample sequenced in a study of blood T cell repertoires in COVID-19. Libraries were prepared by immunoSEQ multiplex PCR; TCRdb keeps only in-frame clonotypes and omits some of them. This sample yields about 180,000 clones, of which 84% are seen a single time; roughly 7% belongs to the top ten. Sequenced input: peripheral blood. Every receptor here comes from a human donor in a cohort sampled during active COVID-19.

The rearrangement uses TRBV4-1 and TRBJ1-4; maybe TRBD1 (5 bases). The length of the CDR3 is 17 residues. V was clipped by 4 bases and J by 1 base, with 16 bases between them. Germline CDR1 is MGHRA and CDR2 is YSYEKL. The CDR3: CASSRPGTSRTNEKLFF. The CDR3 DNA reads TGCGCCAGCAGCCGGCCCGGGACTTCCCGAACTAATGAAAAACTGTTTTTT.

The rearrangement joins TRBV5-6 to TRBJ1-4, with D perhaps matching TRBD1 (6 bases). The CDR3 runs to 14 residues. Germline CDR1 SGHDT, CDR2 YYEEEE. Trimming left V 2 bases short and J 8 bases short, with 13 bases between. The chain's CDR3 is CASSFTGIKEKLFF. The CDR3 region has the DNA TGTGCCAGCAGCTTCACAGGGATTAAGGAAAAACTGTTTTTT.

The chain couples TRBV13 to TRBJ2-5; 7 bases align to TRBD1. The germline gives CDR1 PRHDT, CDR2 FYEKMQ (reference sequence). The CDR3 is 14 residues long. J lost 4 bases, V lost 5 bases, and 7 bases had no gene match. The CDR3 bases are TGTGCCAGCAGCGGGCGACAGGGAAGAGAGACCCAGTACTTC. This gives the protein CASSGRQGRETQYF. Drawing the rest from reference TRBV13 and TRBJ2-5, the complete variable domain is AAGVIQSPRHLIKEKRETATLKCYPIPRHDTVYWYQQGPGQDPQFLISFYEKMQSDKGSIPDRFSAQQFSDYHSELNMSSLELGDSALYFCASSGRQGRETQYFGPGTRLLVL.

This chain links TRBV30 with TRBJ1-5; the D is unclear. Germline V gene data show CDR1 as GTSNPN and CDR2 as SVGIG (reference sequence). The CDR3 spans 13 residues. Trimming cost V 0 bases and J 10 bases, with 13 bases left between them. CDR3 in amino acids: CAWSVRFSGPQHF. In DNA form, the CDR3 reads TGTGCCTGGAGTGTACGCTTCTCGGGACCCCAGCATTTT.

The V and J genes are TRBV2 and TRBJ1-1; D perhaps matches TRBD1 (6 bases). The CDR3 consists of 14 residues. Germline V gives CDR1 SNHLY, CDR2 FYNNEI. Deletions cut 4 bases from V and 1 base from J, with 10 bases between. This CDR3 is CASSVQGRNTEAFF. In DNA form, the CDR3 reads TGTGCCAGCAGTGTTCAGGGGAGGAACACTGAAGCTTTCTTT. Supplemented by reference TRBV2 and TRBJ1-1, the full variable domain reads EPEVTQTPSHQVTQMGQEVILRCVPISNHLYFYWYRQILGQKVEFLVSFYNNEISEKSEIFDDQFSVERPDGSNFTLKIRSTKLEDSAMYFCASSVQGRNTEAFFGQGTRLTVV.

The chain carries TRBV3-1 (or the pseudogene TRBV3-2) and TRBJ1-3; 7 bases fit TRBD1. The V gene end was trimmed by 0 bases and the J gene end by 0 bases; junction bases not matched to a gene: 8. The CDR3 consists of 18 residues. The V gene's germline CDR1 is LGHDT and CDR2 YNNKEL (reference sequence). CDR3 sequence reads: CASSQDGKGAASGNTIYF. The CDR3 DNA is TGTGCCAGCAGCCAAGACGGTAAGGGGGCCGCCTCTGGAAACACCATATATTTT.

V and J are TRBV6-5 and TRBJ1-3; the match to TRBD1 covers 7 bases. Trimming cost V 2 bases and J 1 base; bases outside gene matches: 5. The V gene's germline CDR1 is MNHEY and CDR2 SVGAGI. The CDR3 covers 16 residues. CDR3 region: CASSYGTEPSGNTIYF. The CDR3 bases are TGTGCCAGCAGTTACGGGACAGAGCCTTCTGGAAACACCATATATTTT.

The genes are TRBV7-8 and TRBJ1-1; weak D call: TRBD1 (5 bases). V was pared by 5 bases and J by 4 bases, with 17 bases between. From germline, CDR1 is SGHVS and CDR2 FQNEAQ. The CDR3 consists of 15 residues. CDR3 amino acids: CASSLERWGGTEAFF. CDR3 DNA: TGTGCCAGCAGCCTCGAACGTTGGGGCGGCACTGAAGCTTTCTTT.

This chain joins TRBV5-6 and TRBJ2-7; no definite D call. Germline lookup yields CDR1 SGHDT and CDR2 YYEEEE. This CDR3 comprises 12 residues. V lost 7 bases and J lost 6, with 14 bases in between. For the CDR3, the DNA is TGTGCCAGCGGAATATCTAGTAGCGAGCAGTACTTC. Translation: CASGISSSEQYF.

The rearrangement links TRBV5-4 to TRBJ2-7; maybe TRBD1 (6 bases). The V end lost 4 bases, the J end lost 4 bases, and 12 bases lay between the germline ends. The V gene's germline CDR1 is SGHNT and CDR2 YYREEE (reference sequence). CDR3 length: 13 amino acids. The CDR3 nucleotides are TGTGCCAGCAGCCTGGACAGAGTATACGAGCAGTACTTC. Amino acids: CASSLDRVYEQYF. The complete variable domain, with remaining parts taken from reference TRBV5-4 and TRBJ2-7, reads ETGVTQSPTHLIKTRGQQVTLRCSSQSGHNTVSWYQQALGQGPQFIFQYYREEENGRGNFPPRFSGLQFPNYSSELNVNALELDDSALYLCASSLDRVYEQYFGPGTRLTVT.

The chain combines TRBV7-2 with TRBJ2-1; D is possibly TRBD2 (6 bases). The CDR3 is 16 amino acids. Germline values: CDR1 SGHTA, CDR2 FQGNSA. Deletions cut 0 bases from V and 5 bases from J, with 14 bases between. The CDR3 reads CASSLAGTHSNNEQFF. The DNA of the CDR3 is TGTGCCAGCAGCTTAGCCGGGACTCACAGTAACAATGAGCAGTTCTTC. Using reference TRBV7-2 and TRBJ2-1 for the parts outside the CDR3, the full variable domain is GAGVSQSPSNKVTEKGKDVELRCDPISGHTALYWYRQSLGQGLEFLIYFQGNSAPDKSGLPSDRFSAERTGGSVSTLTIQRTQQEDSAVYLCASSLAGTHSNNEQFFGPGTRLTVL.

The rearrangement uses TRBV5-8 and TRBJ1-5, with D perhaps matching TRBD1 (6 bases). The CDR3 runs 15 residues. Germline CDR1 reads SGHTS; CDR2 reads YDEGEE. Trimming pared 6 bases from V and 2 bases from J, leaving 15 bases between. The DNA for the CDR3 is TGTGCCAGCACCTTCGACTCAGGGGGCAATCAGCCCCAGCATTTT. Its translation: CASTFDSGGNQPQHF.

The genes are TRBV6-5 and TRBJ2-1, with 9 bases aligning to TRBD2. CDR3 length: 16 amino acids. V lost 2 bases, J lost 6 bases, and 8 bases stayed unmatched. Per germline, CDR1 MNHEY and CDR2 SVGAGI. CDR3 sequence reads: CASSYAGGQGVNEQFF. CDR3 DNA: TGTGCCAGCAGTTACGCGGGGGGGCAGGGGGTCAATGAGCAGTTCTTC.

The table lists this clone with a few counts. This chain links TRBV11-2 with TRBJ1-1, with D hard to call. Trimming removed 4 bases from V and 0 bases from J, with 12 bases in between. The V gene's germline CDR1 is SGHAT and CDR2 FQNNGV. The CDR3 has 15 residues. The CDR3 region is CASSSVGLMNTEAFF. CDR3 sequence (DNA): TGTGCCAGCAGCTCCGTTGGGCTCATGAACACTGAAGCTTTCTTT. The full variable domain, with the rest looked up from reference TRBV11-2 and TRBJ1-1, is EAGVAQSPRYKIIEKRQSVAFWCNPISGHATLYWYQQILGQGPKLLIQFQNNGVVDDSQLPKDRFSAERLKGVDSTLKIQPAKLEDSAVYLCASSSVGLMNTEAFFGQGTRLTVV.

CDR3 in amino acids: CASSQDIGDLQFF. DNA for the CDR3: TGTGCCAGCAGCCAAGATATCGGGGATCTCCAGTTCTTC. The chain couples TRBV3-1 (or the pseudogene TRBV3-2) to TRBJ2-1; maybe TRBD2 (5 bases). The germline V gene has CDR1 LGHDT and CDR2 YNNKEL (reference sequence). V lost 0 bases and J lost 13, with 13 bases in between. CDR3 length: 13 amino acids.

The chain employs TRBV19 and TRBJ1-4, with TRBD1 matching over 8 bases. Germline-derived CDR1 and CDR2 are LNHDA and SQIVND (reference sequence). V lost 6 bases to trimming and J lost 0 bases; unmatched junction nucleotides: 9. The CDR3 contains 17 residues. The CDR3 loop reads CASSVTQGASTNEKLFF. The DNA of the CDR3 is TGTGCCAGTAGCGTTACTCAGGGGGCATCAACTAATGAAAAACTGTTTTTT.

This chain connects TRBV6-5 to TRBJ1-4, with D possibly TRBD1 on 5 matching bases. The CDR3 is 13 residues long. Germline assignment: CDR1 MNHEY and CDR2 SVGAGI. V was trimmed by 2 bases and J by 4 bases, leaving 5 bases between them. In nucleotides, the CDR3 is TGTGCCAGCAGTTACGACAGTAATGAAAAACTGTTTTTT. It specifies CASSYDSNEKLFF.

The chain combines TRBV5-1 with TRBJ2-7, with a tentative D call TRBD1 (6 bases). This CDR3 is 14 amino acids long. Germline V gives CDR1 SGHRS, CDR2 YFSETQ. V dropped 3 bases and J dropped 3 bases, with 13 bases sitting between them. In DNA, the CDR3 is TGCGCCAGCAGCTCGGTTCCAGGGGTCTACGAGCAGTACTTC. Encoded protein: CASSSVPGVYEQYF.

The chain uses TRBV7-2 and TRBJ2-3; 8 bases are a match to TRBD2. V trimming: 5 bases; J trimming: 5 bases; junction bases outside the gene matches: 9. The CDR3 spans 15 residues. The V gene's germline CDR1 is SGHTA and CDR2 FQGNSA. CDR3 DNA: TGTGCCAGCAGCCAAGACGGGGGGGCCGAAGATACGCAGTATTTT. Translation: CASSQDGGAEDTQYF.

V and J are TRBV18 and TRBJ2-3; perhaps TRBD2 as D (6 bases). The V gene's germline CDR1 is KGHSH and CDR2 LQKENI. The CDR3 has 18 amino acids. The ends were cut back, 3 bases at V and 0 bases at J, with 19 bases in the middle. The CDR3 spells CASSPEVNSGLSTDTQYF. CDR3 sequence (DNA): TGTGCCAGCTCACCGGAGGTCAATTCGGGACTTAGCACAGATACGCAGTATTTT.

This clone is a singleton in its sample. The chain is built from TRBV5-6 and TRBJ2-7; maybe TRBD1 (6 bases). V was cut by 3 bases and J by 5 bases, with 15 bases left in between. CDR1 and CDR2 from the germline V gene are SGHDT and YYEEEE. The CDR3 sequence is 14 residues long. The CDR3 DNA reads as TGTGCCAGCAGCTGGGGAACAGGGTTTGACGAGCAGTACTTC. As protein: CASSWGTGFDEQYF.

This chain uses TRBV6-1 with TRBJ2-7; 7 positions agree with TRBD2. V lost 1 base and J lost 0; bases outside the gene matches: 3. CDR1 and CDR2 (germline): MNHNS, SASEGT. This CDR3 is built from 15 residues. For the CDR3, the DNA is TGTGCCAGCAGTGAAGGCGGGGGAAGCTCCTACGAGCAGTACTTC. Its protein is CASSEGGGSSYEQYF.

The chain recombines TRBV5-4 with TRBJ2-5; 8 nucleotides agree with TRBD1. The V segment lost 3 bases and the J segment 4 bases; nucleotides outside the gene matches: 2. There are 13 residues in the CDR3. The germline V gene has CDR1 SGHNT and CDR2 YYREEE (reference sequence). CDR3 DNA: TGTGCCAGCAGCTCAGGACAGGGAGAGACCCAGTACTTC. Residues: CASSSGQGETQYF.

The chain recombines TRBV7-9 with TRBJ2-7; D is possibly TRBD2 (7 bases). V shed 3 bases and J shed 2 bases, with 14 bases lying between them. The CDR3 is 15 amino acids. Germline V gives CDR1 SEHNR, CDR2 FQNEAQ (reference sequence). The DNA of the CDR3 is TGTGCCAGCAGCTTTCGGGGGGCGTCCCCCTACGAGCAGTACTTC. This sequence encodes CASSFRGASPYEQYF.

The chain couples TRBV4-1 to TRBJ1-1, with a weak D call TRBD1 (6 bases). Trimming took 2 bases from V and 0 from J, leaving 16 bases between them. The CDR3 extends over 17 amino acids. Germline loops: CDR1 MGHRA, CDR2 YSYEKL. This CDR3 is CASSQPGGTLMNTEAFF. CDR3 coding DNA: TGCGCCAGCAGCCAACCGGGGGGCACCCTCATGAACACTGAAGCTTTCTTT.

The chain employs TRBV7-3 and TRBJ1-2, with D unclear. CDR3 length: 14 amino acids. Between the trimmed V and J ends, which lost 6 bases and 8 bases, there was a span of 19 bases. Looked up from germline, CDR1 is SGHTA and CDR2 is FQGTGA. The CDR3 bases are TGTGCCAGCAGGACTCGACGTGGCGGAGGCGGCTACACCTTC. It codes for CASRTRRGGGGYTF.

The chain has TRBV5-5 and TRBJ2-2; no firm D call. Germline lookup yields CDR1 SGHKS and CDR2 YYEKEE (reference sequence). This CDR3 region has 13 residues. V lost 2 bases to trimming and J lost 6 bases, with 8 bases between them. CDR3 amino acids: CASSFDGPGELFF. As DNA, the CDR3 is TGTGCCAGCAGCTTTGATGGGCCCGGGGAGCTGTTTTTT.

J is TRBJ1-5 and V is TRBV6-5; 7 nucleotides line up with TRBD1. Germline V lookup: CDR1 MNHEY, CDR2 SVGAGI. The CDR3 has 15 amino acids. The trim removed 6 bases at V and 0 bases at J, leaving 5 bases unmatched. In DNA form, the CDR3 reads TGTGCCAGCAGCGGGGACAGCTATAGCAATCAGCCCCAGCATTTT. Translating it yields CASSGDSYSNQPQHF.